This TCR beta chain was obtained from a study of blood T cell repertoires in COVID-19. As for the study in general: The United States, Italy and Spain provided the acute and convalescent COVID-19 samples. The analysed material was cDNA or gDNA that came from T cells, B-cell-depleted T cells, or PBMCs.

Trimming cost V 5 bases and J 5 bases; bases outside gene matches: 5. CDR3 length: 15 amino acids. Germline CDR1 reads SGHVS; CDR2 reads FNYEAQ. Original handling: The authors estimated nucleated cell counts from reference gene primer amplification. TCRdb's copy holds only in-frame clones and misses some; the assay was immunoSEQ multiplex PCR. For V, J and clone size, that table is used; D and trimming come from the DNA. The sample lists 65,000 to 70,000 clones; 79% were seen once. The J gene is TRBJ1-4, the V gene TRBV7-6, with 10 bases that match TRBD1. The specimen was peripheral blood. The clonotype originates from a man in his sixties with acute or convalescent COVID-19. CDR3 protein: CASSRVDRGNEKLFF. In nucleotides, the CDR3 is TGTGCCAGCAGCCGAGTGGACAGGGGGAATGAAAAACTGTTTTTT.